A selection of T cell receptor beta chains follows, all from one sample in a study of shared clonotypes between healthy human individuals. Here immunoSEQ multiplex PCR was the method, and the copy in TCRdb shows in-frame clones only, minus some. The sample lists hundreds of thousands of clones, approximately 96% seen once, with 0.11% in the top ten. Material for sequencing was naive CD8+ T cells sorted from blood. These TCRs come from a woman in her twenties or thirties in good health. CDR3s include the opening cysteine and the closing phenylalanine or tryptophan. Size values are once, few and many counts, or a class for expanded clones, and some rows have none.

CDR3 protein: CASSLYQGQGEYETWYEQYF
V gene: TRBV7-8
clone size: -

CDR3 protein: CASSHGGSNTEAFF
V gene: TRBV4-1
clone size: -

CDR3 protein: CSVVVGGRPYNEQFF
V gene: TRBV29-1
clone size: -

CDR3 protein: CASSPSLTGVDTGELFF
V gene: TRBV13
clone size: -

CDR3 protein: CASSWVGQASNQPQHF
V gene: TRBV5-8
clone size: -

CDR3 protein: CASSGQGDWDTIYF
V gene: TRBV11-2
clone size: -

CDR3 protein: CASSLVQGHSYEQYF
V gene: TRBV5-4
clone size: -

CDR3 protein: CASRGYNEQFF
V gene: TRBV28
clone size: -

CDR3 protein: CAIRAIHNEQFF
V gene: TRBV2
clone size: once

CDR3 protein: CASSLVGKTEAFF
V gene: TRBV5-6
clone size: -

CDR3 protein: CASRAYEQYF
V gene: TRBV10-2
clone size: once

CDR3 protein: CASSEAAGQGPTGELFF
V gene: TRBV6-1
clone size: -

CDR3 protein: CATSRDLGQANNEQFF
V gene: TRBV15
clone size: -

CDR3 protein: CASSQPLPGNTIYF
V gene: TRBV4-2
clone size: -

CDR3 protein: CASSEGREIFYEQYF
V gene: TRBV10-2
clone size: -

CDR3 protein: CASSERGVALKLNTGELFF
V gene: TRBV6-1
clone size: once

CDR3 protein: CASSLSDSKGLYEQYF
V gene: TRBV27
clone size: -

CDR3 protein: CASSAPVTTNEKLFF
V gene: TRBV5-6
clone size: -

CDR3 protein: CASSMTGGTDTQYF
V gene: TRBV19
clone size: -

CDR3 protein: CASSVADGQNTEAFF
V gene: TRBV6-4
clone size: -

CDR3 protein: CASSFQGAAEKLFF
V gene: TRBV25-1
clone size: -

CDR3 protein: CSVEGGQWFSGSLYEQFF
V gene: TRBV29-1
clone size: -

CDR3 protein: CATSRAASVKEQFF
V gene: TRBV15
clone size: -

CDR3 protein: CASSFAGAGETQYF
V gene: TRBV28
clone size: -

CDR3 protein: CASSLFSLNTGELFF
V gene: TRBV5-4
clone size: -

CDR3 protein: CASRPGLFTGELFF
V gene: TRBV28
clone size: -

CDR3 protein: CSVGLAGWEDTQYF
V gene: TRBV29-1
clone size: -

CDR3 protein: CASTAGAGSDTQYF
V gene: TRBV5-6
clone size: -

CDR3 protein: CASSLEYPTSGANEQFF
V gene: TRBV7-2
clone size: -

CDR3 protein: CASSEALAGVVETQYF
V gene: TRBV2
clone size: -

CDR3 protein: CAISDPRVLLLRGYGYTF
V gene: TRBV10-3
clone size: -

CDR3 protein: CASSFGYEQYF
V gene: TRBV5-4
clone size: -

CDR3 protein: CSVEAGYEQYF
V gene: TRBV29-1
clone size: -

CDR3 protein: CASAKTGVSPRELFF
V gene: TRBV7-2
clone size: -

CDR3 protein: CASSIGGAGELFF
V gene: TRBV19
clone size: -

CDR3 protein: CASSSGSLSGNTIYF
V gene: TRBV28
clone size: -

CDR3 protein: CASSWLAGAVQFF
V gene: TRBV11-1
clone size: -

CDR3 protein: CASSQDLSGRLGMDTQYF
V gene: TRBV4-1
clone size: -

CDR3 protein: CASSFRGTSSYNEQFF
V gene: TRBV7-8
clone size: -

CDR3 protein: CASSSVGTPYAETQYF
V gene: TRBV5-6
clone size: -

CDR3 protein: CASSLGQGAWGLSSSYNEQFF
V gene: TRBV28
clone size: -

CDR3 protein: CASSYSNSVLETQYF
V gene: TRBV6-5
clone size: -

CDR3 protein: CASRTTSTYNEQFF
V gene: TRBV27
clone size: -

CDR3 protein: CASSPLTGGEQYF
V gene: TRBV6-5
clone size: few

CDR3 protein: CASSDLDRASYYNEQFF
V gene: TRBV2
clone size: -

CDR3 protein: CASGTEGPNVLTF
V gene: TRBV14
clone size: -

CDR3 protein: CASSPRGAGADTQYF
V gene: TRBV13
clone size: once

CDR3 protein: CASSLLDEQYF
V gene: TRBV7-9
clone size: -

CDR3 protein: CASSPLRAGLQETQYF
V gene: TRBV7-7
clone size: -

CDR3 protein: CALGGGGRTYNEQFF
V gene: TRBV30
clone size: -

CDR3 protein: CASSAGTSGYSYEQYF
V gene: TRBV5-4
clone size: -

CDR3 protein: CASSPSGGVFTYEQYF
V gene: TRBV27
clone size: -

CDR3 protein: CASSQTGAGNTIYF
V gene: TRBV7-8
clone size: -